Below, 21 T cell receptor beta chains from the same sample are listed, as sequenced in a study of blood T cells in healthy people across ages. Then a second PCR, running roughly 7 to 11 cycles, was carried out with a sample-barcoded 5' primer and a J-beta primer mix. Via MiXCR, TCRdb re-called the 5' RACE reads, giving one row per CDR3 protein. The sample has around 1,700,000 distinct CDR3 sequences, roughly 27% seen once. The specimen sequenced was blood. The source is a woman aged 25 to 39 in good health.

This clonotype was observed a few times. The rearrangement joins TRBV4-1 to TRBJ1-4; 7 nucleotides match TRBD1. The J segment lost 4 bases and the V segment lost 5 bases, leaving 10 bases of the junction unmatched. The CDR3 length is 16 residues. Germline loops: CDR1 MGHRA, CDR2 YSYEKL. The CDR3 region has the DNA TGCGCCAGCAGCTCGGGACAGAAATCTTTTAATGAAAAACTGTTTTTT. Protein sequence: CASSSGQKSFNEKLFF.

This clonotype has only a few counts. The chain employs TRBV4-3 and TRBJ2-1, with D tentatively TRBD2 (6 bases). The CDR3 has 16 residues. V dropped 4 bases and J dropped 4 bases, with 17 bases sitting between them. Germline V gives CDR1 LGHNA, CDR2 YSLEER. CDR3 in amino acids: CASSLSRDWTYNEQFF. The CDR3 DNA sequence: TGCGCCAGCAGCCTTAGCCGGGACTGGACATACAATGAGCAGTTCTTC.

This clonotype was found many times. The V and J genes are TRBV10-3 and TRBJ2-4; TRBD2 matches 11 bases. The CDR3 loop spans 15 amino acids. CDR1 and CDR2 (germline): ENHRY, SYGVKD. Trimming at V came to 9 bases and at J to 9 bases, leaving 13 bases not matched to a gene. In nucleotides, the CDR3 is TGTGCCATTTCCGGGACTAGCGGTCAATGGGGCATTCAGTACTTC. It encodes CAISGTSGQWGIQYF.

This clonotype came up a few times. The genes are TRBV7-6 and TRBJ2-7; tentatively, D is TRBD1 (5 bases). Trimming stripped 1 base from V and 1 base from J, with 11 bases between. The CDR3 consists of 15 residues. CDR1 SGHVS and CDR2 FNYEAQ come from the germline V gene. CDR3 residues: CASSLGGSASYEQYF. The DNA for the CDR3 is TGTGCCAGCAGCTTAGGGGGCAGTGCGTCCTACGAGCAGTACTTC.

V gene TRBV12-3 or TRBV12-4 combines with J gene TRBJ1-5; D is unresolved. V lost 7 bases and J 0 bases, leaving 7 bases between the germline ends. This CDR3 region has 13 residues. Written as DNA, the CDR3 is TGTGCCAGCACCCAGTATAGCAATCAGCCCCAGCATTTT. The encoded protein is CASTQYSNQPQHF.

The chain carries TRBV5-1 and TRBJ2-3; either TRBD1 or TRBD2 may supply D (5 bases each). The germline CDR1 and CDR2 sequences are SGHRS and YFSETQ. The CDR3 sequence is 16 residues long. V was clipped by 4 bases and J by 1 base, with 16 bases between them. CDR3 bases: TGCGCCAGCAGCAGCGTTCCCGGGGCCGGCACAGATACGCAGTATTTT. Its protein product is CASSSVPGAGTDTQYF. Using reference TRBV5-1 and TRBJ2-3 for the parts outside the CDR3, the full variable domain is KAGVTQTPRYLIKTRGQQVTLSCSPISGHRSVSWYQQTPGQGLQFLFEYFSETQRNKGNFPGRFSGRQFSNSRSEMNVSTLELGDSALYLCASSSVPGAGTDTQYFGPGTRLTVL.

This clonotype was seen only a few times. The chain links TRBV6-5 to TRBJ2-1, with TRBD2 matching 8 bases. The CDR3 runs 15 residues. V lost 6 bases and J lost 1; bases outside the gene matches: 5. CDR1 MNHEY and CDR2 SVGAGI come from the germline V gene. CDR3 sequence reads: CASSTRGGSYNEQFF. The DNA for the CDR3 is TGTGCCAGCAGCACACGGGGGGGGTCCTACAATGAGCAGTTCTTC.

This chain links TRBV14 with TRBJ2-7; D is ambiguous. Trimming took off 6 bases at V and 2 bases at J, with 17 bases between the two ends. The CDR3 is made up of 15 amino acids. Germline CDR1 is SGHDN and CDR2 is FVKESK. The chain's CDR3 is CASSRIWGPTYEQYF. Written as DNA, the CDR3 is TGTGCCAGCAGTCGAATTTGGGGTCCTACCTACGAGCAGTACTTC.

This clonotype has more than one count but fewer than ten. The rearrangement links TRBV4-1 to TRBJ2-3, with D perhaps matching TRBD1 (6 bases). The ends were cut back, 4 bases at V and 3 bases at J, with 11 bases in the middle. The CDR3 totals 14 residues. Germline lookup yields CDR1 MGHRA and CDR2 YSYEKL. DNA of the CDR3: TGCGCCAGCAGCCGACAGGAGAGGACAGATACGCAGTATTTT. Translation gives CASSRQERTDTQYF.

The chain carries TRBV3-1 and TRBJ2-3, with 13 bases lining up with TRBD2. The junction had 3 bases not matched to a gene; V was cut back by 1 base and J by 11 bases. Per the germline V gene, CDR1 is LGHDT and CDR2 is YNNKEL (reference sequence). CDR3 length equals 14 residues. CDR3 nucleotides: TGTGCCAGCAGCCAAGGACTAGCGGGGGGTATGCAGTATTTT. It is translated as CASSQGLAGGMQYF.

The chain links TRBV2 to TRBJ2-6; 7 bases agree with TRBD1. The V segment lost 11 bases and the J segment 0 bases; nucleotides outside the gene matches: 7. CDR3 length: 15 amino acids. Germline CDR1 SNHLY, CDR2 FYNNEI. As DNA, the CDR3 is TGTGCCTGCACGACAGGGAGCTCTGGGGCCAACGTCCTGACTTTC. Translating gives CACTTGSSGANVLTF.

This clonotype has only a few counts. V usage is TRBV3-1 and J usage is TRBJ2-5, with D unresolved. Germline V CDR1 and CDR2: LGHDT, YNNKEL (reference sequence). The CDR3 sequence is 12 residues long. V lost 4 bases to trimming and J lost 4 bases, with 7 bases between them. The CDR3, as DNA: TGTGCCAGCAGCCGGGTGAGAGAGACCCAGTACTTC. This sequence encodes CASSRVRETQYF.

V is TRBV6-2 or TRBV6-3 and J is TRBJ2-2; 11 bases align to TRBD2. The CDR3 totals 17 residues. The V segment lost 9 bases and the J segment 4 bases; nucleotides outside the gene matches: 13. Germline CDR1 MNHEY, CDR2 SVGEGT. The CDR3 spells CASSPMTSGTVTGELFF. CDR3 nucleotides: TGTGCCAGTAGTCCAATGACTAGCGGGACGGTCACCGGGGAGCTGTTTTTT.

The chain has TRBV20-1 and TRBJ1-6; 11 bases match TRBD1. CDR3 length: 13 residues. Germline V lookup: CDR1 DFQATT, CDR2 SNEGSKA (reference sequence). V dropped 7 bases and J dropped 10; count of bases not matched to a gene: 6. CDR3 region: CSGRTGGASPLHF. CDR3 nucleotide sequence: TGCAGTGGGAGGACAGGGGGCGCATCACCCCTCCACTTT.

J is TRBJ1-1 and V is TRBV5-5; D is unclear. The V end lost 0 bases, the J end lost 3 bases, and 9 bases lay between the germline ends. Germline V gene data show CDR1 as SGHKS and CDR2 as YYEKEE (reference sequence). The CDR3 runs to 14 residues. The CDR3 spells CASSLEVDDTEAFF. In DNA form, the CDR3 reads TGTGCCAGCAGCTTGGAGGTTGACGACACTGAAGCTTTCTTT.

This clonotype has more than one count but fewer than ten. At one end, the junction sequence differs from germline, possibly due to a read error. The rearrangement links TRBV20-1 to TRBJ2-1; no definite D call. The CDR3 covers 11 residues. CDR1 is DFQATT and CDR2 is SNEGSKA in the germline V gene (reference sequence). The CDR3 protein is CGATPGDEQFF. The CDR3 coding sequence is TGCGGTGCCACGCCGGGCGATGAGCAGTTCTTC.

The sample holds many counts of this clonotype. The rearrangement joins TRBV12-3 or TRBV12-4 to TRBJ1-2; D gene ambiguous. The CDR3 extends over 13 amino acids. Trimming cost V 6 bases and J 4 bases, with 12 bases left between them. The CDR3 sequence: CASSPRVGYGYTF. The CDR3 nucleotides read TGTGCCAGCAGCCCAAGAGTGGGCTATGGCTACACCTTC.

There are a few counts of this clonotype. One junction end does not reproduce the germline sequence, and a read error may be involved. The rearrangement uses TRBV7-3 and TRBJ2-3, with 7 nucleotides matching TRBD1. The CDR3 is 14 residues long. Per germline, CDR1 SGHTA and CDR2 FQGTGA. The CDR3 is CVSSLQGSTDTQYF. The CDR3 coding sequence is TGTGTCAGCAGCTTACAGGGGTCTACAGATACGCAGTATTTT.

This clonotype showed up just a few times. The J gene is TRBJ2-3, the V gene TRBV29-1; TRBD1 might be the D (6 bases). Germline V gene lookup returns CDR1 SQVTM and CDR2 ANQGSEA. V lost 6 bases to trimming and J lost 1 base, with 14 bases between them. The CDR3 has 14 residues. CDR3 loop: CSVRTAAGTDTQYF. The CDR3 DNA reads as TGCAGCGTCCGGACAGCAGCGGGCACAGATACGCAGTATTTT.

V is TRBV6-6 and J is TRBJ1-5; D uncertain. V shed 9 bases and J shed 1 base, with 10 bases lying between them. Germline lookup yields CDR1 MNHNY and CDR2 SVGAGI (reference sequence). The CDR3 runs to 13 residues. Written as DNA, the CDR3 is TGTGCCAGTAAGCTGGGGAGCAATCAGCCCCAGCATTTT. It codes for CASKLGSNQPQHF.

This clonotype was recorded a few times. The chain carries TRBV7-9 and TRBJ1-4, with TRBD1 identical over 8 bases. V lost 3 bases, J lost 3 bases, and 3 bases stayed unmatched. The germline V gene encodes CDR1 SEHNR and CDR2 FQNEAQ (reference sequence). The CDR3 is 15 residues long. CDR3 region: CASSFDRGANEKLFF. CDR3 DNA: TGTGCCAGCAGCTTTGACAGGGGAGCTAATGAAAAACTGTTTTTT.